One and the same sample provided the 7 T cell receptor beta chains below, sequenced in a study of blood T cells in healthy people across ages. The use of a sample-barcoded 5' primer and a J-beta primer mix characterized a second PCR of about 6 to 11 cycles. Each CDR3 protein is one row after TCRdb ran MiXCR on the 5' RACE reads. There are about 1.8 million distinct CDR3 sequences in the sample; approximately 50% occur only once, and 2% to 2.5% lies in the top ten. Sequenced: blood. These receptors came from a middle-aged woman in good health.

The gene calls are TRBV9 and TRBJ2-1, with 7 bases fitting TRBD2. Germline V CDR1 and CDR2: SGDLS, YYNGEE. CDR3 length equals 18 residues. Unmatched junction bases numbered 12, after V lost 3 bases and J lost 0 bases. CDR3 region: CASSALPWEGSSYNEQFF. The CDR3, as DNA: TGTGCCAGCAGCGCCCTCCCCTGGGAGGGTAGCTCCTACAATGAGCAGTTCTTC.

J is TRBJ2-5 and V is TRBV15; 9 bases are a match to TRBD2. Near its end, the DNA agrees better with TRBJ2-7, so the J call may be wrong. This CDR3 is built from 15 residues. Germline lookup yields CDR1 LNHNV and CDR2 YYDKDF (reference sequence). The CDR3 DNA reads as TGTGCCACCAGCAGAGGCGGGGGGGCTTCCTACGAGCAGTACTTC. Its protein is CATSRGGGASYEQYF.

The chain carries TRBV3-1 and TRBJ2-5; unclear D gene. The CDR3 contains 13 residues. V was shortened by 4 bases and J by 4 bases, with 10 bases between the two germline ends. Germline assignment: CDR1 LGHDT and CDR2 YNNKEL (reference sequence). The CDR3 bases are TGTGCCAGCAGCCTCCCTCAAGCAGAGACCCAGTACTTC. This translates into CASSLPQAETQYF.

V usage is TRBV6-2 or TRBV6-3 and J usage is TRBJ2-3; the match to TRBD2 covers 8 bases. CDR1 MNHEY and CDR2 SVGEGT come from the germline V gene. CDR3 length equals 16 residues. Unmatched junction bases numbered 12, after V lost 4 bases and J lost 6 bases. Written as DNA, the CDR3 is TGTGCCAGCAGTTTCCTCGGACTAGCCGGTTCCGATACGCAGTATTTT. It is translated as CASSFLGLAGSDTQYF.

Of note for this clonotype: The junction differs from germline at one of its ends, possibly a read error. This rearrangement joins TRBV7-2 to TRBJ1-2, with D possibly TRBD1 on 6 matching bases. This CDR3 spans 16 amino acids. Germline CDR1 is SGHTA and CDR2 is FQGNSA. CDR3 residues: CASSRSVGQLNYGHTF. CDR3 nucleotides: TGTGCCAGCAGCCGATCCGTTGGACAGCTTAACTATGGCCACACCTTC.

This clonotype was counted only a few times. CDR3 DNA sequence: TGCGCCAGCAGTGCCGGGACAGGGGGCTCGAACACTGAAGCTTTCTTT. It translates to CASSAGTGGSNTEAFF. The chain employs TRBV5-1 and TRBJ1-1; 12 bases fit TRBD1. V was clipped by 5 bases and J by 1 base; unmatched bases: 6. Germline CDR1 is SGHRS and CDR2 is YFSETQ. The CDR3 sequence is 16 residues long.

V usage is TRBV7-2 and J usage is TRBJ1-3; possibly TRBD1 for D (6 bases). V lost 6 bases and J lost 7, with 16 bases in between. The germline CDR1 and CDR2 sequences are SGHTA and FQGNSA. The CDR3 runs 14 residues. The CDR3 protein is CASRPRGFPNTIYF. The CDR3 nucleotides are TGTGCCAGCAGACCCAGGGGTTTTCCGAACACCATATATTTT.